Sequencing of this T cell receptor (beta chain) was carried out in a study of radiation and T cells in renal cell carcinoma. Overall study findings and caveats: No pretreatment tumor biopsies were available for baseline clonotypes. From baseline, blood top tumor clonotypes peaked at 2 weeks post-radiation.

The sample's time point: blood 4 weeks post-SBRT, at nephrectomy. Regarding treatment: 15 Gy SBRT to primary tumor, nephrectomy 4 weeks later. Nephrectomy followed 15 Gy stereotactic body radiation by 4 weeks. With 0 bases clipped from V and 0 bases from J, the junction kept 3 bases outside the gene matches. Germline CDR1 is SGHRS and CDR2 is YFSETQ. The CDR3 runs to 17 residues. Sequencing used immunoSEQ multiplex PCR; TCRdb keeps in-frame clones, though not all of them. This sample yields about 86,000 clones, of which roughly 80% are seen a single time; approximately 8.8% belongs to the top ten. For this clone: Antigen specificity is unknown.

This receptor was taken from a man aged 50-60 years with renal cell carcinoma. The genes are TRBV5-1 and TRBJ2-5; 12 bases line up with TRBD2. The source material was blood, sampled from a patient whose treatment included radiotherapy and nephrectomy. Written as DNA, the CDR3 is TGCGCCAGCAGCTTGGACGGACTAGCGGGGTACCAAGAGACCCAGTACTTC. Its translation: CASSLDGLAGYQETQYF.